The 32 T cell receptor beta chains below come from one sample, sequenced in a study of blood T cells in healthy people across ages. Primers used in a second PCR of roughly 6 to 11 cycles were a sample-barcoded 5' primer and a J-beta primer mix. TCRdb itself ran the 5' RACE reads through MiXCR, one entry per CDR3 protein. This table holds under 2 million distinct CDR3 sequences, around 36% found once. Sequencing used blood. Receptor source: a woman in her twenties or thirties in good health.

The chain employs TRBV15 and TRBJ2-7; D not certain. Germline CDR1 LNHNV, CDR2 YYDKDF (reference sequence). This CDR3 contains 13 residues. Trimming pared 3 bases from V and 1 base from J, leaving 7 bases between. CDR3 bases: TGTGCCACCAGCAGCGGTACGTCCTACGAGCAGTACTTC. Residues: CATSSGTSYEQYF.

The rearrangement links TRBV7-9 to TRBJ2-1; weak D call: TRBD2 (5 bases). The CDR3 has 14 amino acids. Germline CDR1 and CDR2: SEHNR and FQNEAQ (reference sequence). V was trimmed by 5 bases and J by 5 bases, leaving 13 bases between them. CDR3 amino acids: CASSLYRGNNEQFF. The DNA for the CDR3 is TGTGCCAGCAGCCTATATCGGGGAAACAATGAGCAGTTCTTC.

This clonotype was seen more than once but under ten times. The chain is built from TRBV25-1 and TRBJ2-6, with 7 positions matching TRBD1. After removal of 3 bases from V and 1 base from J, the junction contained 3 bases not matched to a gene. The V gene's germline CDR1 is MGHDK and CDR2 SYGVNS. The CDR3 consists of 16 residues. The CDR3 coding sequence is TGTGCCAGCAGTGAGATACAGGGGTCTGGGGCCAACGTCCTGACTTTC. This sequence encodes CASSEIQGSGANVLTF.

V usage is TRBV5-1 and J usage is TRBJ2-1; D is undetermined. The CDR3 has 13 residues. Trimming cost V 4 bases and J 9 bases, with 14 bases left between them. The germline gives CDR1 SGHRS, CDR2 YFSETQ. The chain's CDR3 is CASSHPSRLEQFF. For the CDR3, the DNA is TGCGCCAGCAGCCACCCATCGAGGCTTGAGCAGTTCTTC.

This clonotype has more than one count but fewer than ten. One end of the junction varies from germline; a read error may be responsible. The gene calls are TRBV7-8 and TRBJ2-3; 10 nucleotides agree with TRBD2. The CDR3 extends over 16 amino acids. Germline V gene lookup returns CDR1 SGHVS and CDR2 FQNEAQ. This CDR3 reads CASGLILAGSIDTQYF. In DNA form, the CDR3 reads TGTGCCAGCGGCTTAATACTAGCGGGAAGCATAGATACGCAGTATTTT.

This clonotype was observed a handful of times. The chain couples TRBV10-3 to TRBJ1-4, with D possibly matching TRBD1 (5 bases). The CDR3 has 14 amino acids. Trimming cost V 4 bases and J 4 bases, with 10 bases left between them. CDR1 is ENHRY and CDR2 is SYGVKD in the germline V gene. CDR3 DNA sequence: TGTGCCATCAGTGGGAGGCAGGGTAATGAAAAACTGTTTTTT. This encodes CAISGRQGNEKLFF.

The chain carries TRBV29-1 and TRBJ1-1; D is unclear. The length of the CDR3 is 12 residues. Trimming removed 4 bases from V and 5 bases from J, with 11 bases in between. Per germline, CDR1 SQVTM and CDR2 ANQGSEA. The CDR3 region is CSVGPQSTEAFF. For the CDR3, the DNA is TGCAGCGTTGGCCCTCAGAGTACTGAAGCTTTCTTT.

This clonotype appeared a few times. The chain has TRBV20-1 and TRBJ2-7; 10 bases align to TRBD2. The trim removed 4 bases at V and 2 bases at J, leaving 11 bases unmatched. The CDR3 runs 16 residues. Germline CDR1 is DFQATT and CDR2 is SNEGSKA (reference sequence). The chain's CDR3 is CSATGTSERSTYEQYF. In DNA form, the CDR3 reads TGCAGTGCTACAGGGACTAGCGAGAGGTCGACCTACGAGCAGTACTTC.

This clonotype was detected ten times or more. The chain combines TRBV7-9 with TRBJ2-7; no reliable D call. This CDR3 spans 16 amino acids. Looked up from germline, CDR1 is SEHNR and CDR2 is FQNEAQ (reference sequence). Trimming took 0 bases from V and 0 from J, leaving 12 bases between them. In DNA form, the CDR3 reads TGTGCCAGCAGCTTAGCGGTTGGGTCCAGCTCCTACGAGCAGTACTTC. It codes for CASSLAVGSSSYEQYF. Complete variable domain (other parts from reference TRBV7-9 and TRBJ2-7): DTGVSQNPRHKITKRGQNVTFRCDPISEHNRLYWYRQTLGQGPEFLTYFQNEAQLEKSRLLSDRFSAERPKGSFSTLEIQRTEQGDSAMYLCASSLAVGSSSYEQYFGPGTRLTVT.

In its sample, this clonotype was seen many times. The V and J genes are TRBV20-1 and TRBJ2-7; D is perhaps TRBD1 (5 bases). V was shortened by 2 bases and J by 3 bases, with 11 bases between the two germline ends. Germline CDR1 DFQATT, CDR2 SNEGSKA (reference sequence). This CDR3 is 13 amino acids long. The CDR3 sequence: CSARPTAFYEQYF. The CDR3 region has the DNA TGCAGTGCTAGACCGACAGCTTTCTACGAGCAGTACTTC.

In its sample, this clonotype was seen once. The chain employs TRBV29-1 and TRBJ2-1, with 7 bases fitting TRBD1. This CDR3 has 15 amino acids. V dropped 7 bases and J dropped 4; count of bases not matched to a gene: 13. Germline V CDR1 and CDR2: SQVTM, ANQGSEA. CDR3 protein: CSGAAGTDPYNEQFF. CDR3 sequence (DNA): TGCAGCGGTGCTGCCGGGACAGATCCATACAATGAGCAGTTCTTC.

The chain links TRBV27 to TRBJ2-4; D is undetermined. The J call could be wrong; TRBJ2-7 is a better fit for the DNA end. This CDR3 contains 14 residues. Germline-derived CDR1 and CDR2 are MNHEY and SMNVEV (reference sequence). CDR3 bases: TGTGCCAGCAGTTTAAGGTTGCCCACCTACGAGCAGTACTTC. Protein sequence: CASSLRLPTYEQYF.

The genes are TRBV3-1 and TRBJ2-5; D ambiguous. TRBJ2-7 explains the end of the DNA better; the J call may be wrong. From germline, CDR1 is LGHDT and CDR2 YNNKEL (reference sequence). The CDR3 runs to 11 residues. The CDR3 DNA sequence: TGTGCCAGCGGTCCTTTTGACGAGCAGTACTTC. This encodes CASGPFDEQYF.

This clonotype was picked up a small number of times. The rearrangement joins TRBV4-1 to TRBJ1-2; 8 bases agree with TRBD1. The V segment lost 2 bases and the J segment 4 bases; nucleotides outside the gene matches: 6. Germline V gene sequence: CDR1 MGHRA, CDR2 YSYEKL. CDR3 length equals 15 residues. CDR3 nucleotides: TGCGCCAGCAGCCAATTGGGACAGGTGGGCTATGGCTACACCTTC. Translation: CASSQLGQVGYGYTF.

A word on this clonotype: At one boundary the junction diverges from the germline segment, which might be a read error. The chain links TRBV20-1 to TRBJ2-5, with a weak D call TRBD1 (6 bases). CDR3 length: 17 residues. Germline lookup yields CDR1 DFQATT and CDR2 SNEGSKA (reference sequence). The CDR3 sequence: CSASSIRGSSWQETRYF. The CDR3 DNA follows: TGCAGTGCTAGCAGCATCAGGGGATCGAGTTGGCAAGAGACCCGGTACTTC.

This clonotype was detected a few times. CDR3 loop: CASSDWDGNQPQHF. The DNA for the CDR3 is TGCGCCAGCAGTGATTGGGACGGGAATCAGCCCCAGCATTTT. The chain has TRBV10-2 and TRBJ1-5; D is possibly TRBD1 (5 bases). This CDR3 spans 14 amino acids. Germline loops: CDR1 WSHSY, CDR2 SAAADI. Trimming cost V 3 bases and J 4 bases, with 10 bases left between them.

This rearrangement joins TRBV20-1 to TRBJ2-7; 10 bases match TRBD2. Trimming took 0 bases from V and 3 from J; bases not matched to a gene: 14. The CDR3 extends over 18 amino acids. Germline assignment: CDR1 DFQATT and CDR2 SNEGSKA (reference sequence). The CDR3 coding sequence is TGCAGTGCTAGAGATGGCTTAGCGGGGGGTGCCAAGTTCTACGAGCAGTACTTC. This gives the protein CSARDGLAGGAKFYEQYF.

A remark on this clonotype: A much larger clone differs from this one at a single base, so this may be a read error. The chain combines TRBV7-9 with TRBJ2-5; 10 positions agree with TRBD1. The junction had 13 bases not matched to a gene; V was cut back by 5 bases and J by 7 bases. Germline CDR1 and CDR2: SEHNR and FQNEAQ (reference sequence). CDR3 length equals 16 residues. CDR3 amino acids: CASSTEGTGARGTQYF. The CDR3 nucleotides read TGTGCCAGCAGCACGGAGGGGACAGGGGCAAGAGGGACCCAGTACTTC.

This clonotype was counted a few times. This rearrangement joins TRBV4-1 to TRBJ2-7; TRBD1 matches at 9 bases. The ends lost 0 bases at V and 4 bases at J; junction bases unmatched: 4. The CDR3 sequence is 15 residues long. Germline-derived CDR1 and CDR2 are MGHRA and YSYEKL. The CDR3 coding sequence is TGCGCCAGCAGCCAAGATGGGACAGGGTATTACGAGCAGTACTTC. Protein sequence: CASSQDGTGYYEQYF.

V is TRBV27 and J is TRBJ1-5; D is possibly TRBD1 (5 bases). Germline-derived CDR1 and CDR2 are MNHEY and SMNVEV (reference sequence). CDR3 length equals 15 residues. With 3 bases removed from V and 3 bases from J, the gap between germline ends came to 12 bases. The CDR3 DNA sequence: TGTGCCAGCAGTTTTCTCGGAGGGGACAATCAGCCCCAGCATTTT. It yields the protein CASSFLGGDNQPQHF.

This clonotype appeared a few times. The chain has TRBV29-1 and TRBJ1-1, with 7 bases identical to TRBD1. This CDR3 has 14 amino acids. With V trimmed by 1 base and J by 5 bases, 7 bases remained unmatched. Looked up from germline, CDR1 is SQVTM and CDR2 is ANQGSEA. CDR3 region: CSVEGRQGGTEAFF. CDR3 in DNA: TGCAGCGTTGAAGGACGACAGGGAGGGACTGAAGCTTTCTTT.

This sequence joins TRBV10-2 and TRBJ2-1; 9 nucleotides agree with TRBD2. This CDR3 region has 16 residues. After removal of 1 base from V and 10 bases from J, the junction contained 11 bases not matched to a gene. The germline CDR1 and CDR2 sequences are WSHSY and SAAADI. The CDR3 DNA reads TGCGCCAGCAGTGAGTTGTGGGCGGGAGGGCAGGAGGAGCAGTTCTTC. Translated, it gives CASSELWAGGQEEQFF.

This clonotype was counted many times. The chain couples TRBV20-1 to TRBJ2-6, with TRBD2 matching over 14 bases. The CDR3 spans 23 residues. V lost 0 bases and J lost 0; bases outside the gene matches: 16. Germline loops: CDR1 DFQATT, CDR2 SNEGSKA (reference sequence). CDR3 sequence: CSARDSGGSGLAGGSSGANVLTF. The CDR3 coding sequence is TGCAGTGCTAGAGATTCGGGGGGCTCCGGACTAGCGGGGGGTAGCTCTGGGGCCAACGTCCTGACTTTC.

This clonotype has a handful of counts. The chain couples TRBV5-1 to TRBJ2-3; D is unclear. CDR1 and CDR2 from the germline V gene are SGHRS and YFSETQ. The CDR3 sequence is 14 residues long. V was clipped by 4 bases and J by 1 base, with 10 bases between them. CDR3 DNA: TGCGCCAGCAGCGCAGCTGTAGGCACAGATACGCAGTATTTT. The encoded protein is CASSAAVGTDTQYF.

On this clonotype itself: A single base separates this from a much larger clone, so it may be a read error. V and J are TRBV5-1 and TRBJ2-7; TRBD1 aligns across 11 bases. The CDR3 contains 15 residues. Germline lookup yields CDR1 SGHRS and CDR2 YFSETQ. J gave up 5 bases and V 4 bases, and 8 bases lay outside the gene matches. In DNA, the CDR3 is TGCGCCAGCAGCGGAGGACAGGGGGCCCACCACGAGCAGTACTTC. Encoded protein: CASSGGQGAHHEQYF.

The V call is TRBV5-1, the J call TRBJ1-2; D possibly corresponds to TRBD1 (6 bases). Germline V gene lookup returns CDR1 SGHRS and CDR2 YFSETQ. Trimming shortened V by 3 bases and J by 3 bases, and 15 bases separated the two germline ends. The CDR3 sequence is 15 residues long. CDR3 nucleotide sequence: TGCGCCAGCAGCTCCGGGCCAGGGGAAGACTATGGCTACACCTTC. It encodes CASSSGPGEDYGYTF.

The chain employs TRBV6-5 and TRBJ2-1, with 8 nucleotides matching TRBD2. CDR3 length: 19 amino acids. The germline CDR1 and CDR2 sequences are MNHEY and SVGAGI. V dropped 2 bases and J dropped 1; count of bases not matched to a gene: 13. CDR3 coding DNA: TGTGCCAGCAGTTACAGCGGGAGTGGTATTATTGGGTCCTACAATGAGCAGTTCTTC. Its translation is CASSYSGSGIIGSYNEQFF.

In its sample, this clonotype was seen a few times. The rearrangement links TRBV6-6 to TRBJ1-1, with D maybe TRBD1 (6 bases). Looked up from germline, CDR1 is MNHNY and CDR2 is SVGAGI (reference sequence). The length of the CDR3 is 13 residues. V was cut by 5 bases and J by 5 bases, with 12 bases left in between. Here the CDR3 reads CASSRHRVTEAFF. The CDR3 nucleotides read TGTGCCAGCAGTCGACACAGGGTTACTGAAGCTTTCTTT.

CDR3 loop: CASSTSAKGSGSNYQRVRETQYF. The DNA of the CDR3 is TGTGCCAGCAGCACCTCGGCCAAGGGTAGCGGGAGTAACTACCAAAGGGTTCGAGAGACCCAGTACTTC. The chain carries TRBV21-1 and TRBJ2-5; TRBD2 was called by the table and not checked on the DNA. TRBV21-1 is described as a pseudogene. This CDR3 comprises 23 residues.

This clonotype has at least ten counts. J is TRBJ2-7 and V is TRBV25-1, with D unresolved. Trimming took off 7 bases at V and 5 bases at J, with 12 bases between the two ends. Germline CDR1 reads MGHDK; CDR2 reads SYGVNS. The CDR3 runs 12 residues. The CDR3 DNA is TGTGCCAGCACCCCGGGTGGGCACGAGCAGTACTTC. Residues: CASTPGGHEQYF.

The table lists this clonotype with a few counts. This chain links TRBV5-1 with TRBJ2-1, with 7 bases that match TRBD1. There are 15 residues in the CDR3. V shed 6 bases, J shed 7 bases, and the junction held 13 bases outside the gene matches. Germline V gene sequence: CDR1 SGHRS, CDR2 YFSETQ. The CDR3: CASNSYRTGENEQFF. The CDR3 DNA sequence: TGCGCCAGCAACTCTTACCGTACAGGGGAAAATGAGCAGTTCTTC.

This clonotype was seen ten or more times. The chain has TRBV7-2 and TRBJ1-2; D is unresolved. The germline gives CDR1 SGHTA, CDR2 FQGNSA. V was trimmed by 0 bases and J by 0 bases, leaving 11 bases between them. The CDR3 consists of 16 residues. CDR3 sequence reads: CASSLAFGRTNYGYTF. As DNA, the CDR3 is TGTGCCAGCAGCTTAGCGTTTGGCAGGACTAACTATGGCTACACCTTC.